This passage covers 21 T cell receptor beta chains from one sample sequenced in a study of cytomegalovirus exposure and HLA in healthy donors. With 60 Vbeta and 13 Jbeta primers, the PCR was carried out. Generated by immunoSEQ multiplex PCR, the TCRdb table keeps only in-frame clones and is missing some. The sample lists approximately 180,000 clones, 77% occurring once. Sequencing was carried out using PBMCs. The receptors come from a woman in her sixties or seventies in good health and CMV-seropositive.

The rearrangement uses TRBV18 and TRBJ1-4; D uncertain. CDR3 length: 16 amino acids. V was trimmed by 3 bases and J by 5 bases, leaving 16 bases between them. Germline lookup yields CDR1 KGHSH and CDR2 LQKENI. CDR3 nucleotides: TGTGCCAGCTCACCCTTTGAGGGCCTCGCAAATGAAAAACTGTTTTTT. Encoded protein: CASSPFEGLANEKLFF.

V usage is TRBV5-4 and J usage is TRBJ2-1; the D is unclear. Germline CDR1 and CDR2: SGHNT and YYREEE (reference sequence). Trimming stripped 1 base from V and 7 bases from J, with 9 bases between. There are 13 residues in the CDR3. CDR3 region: CASSLPGSNEQFF. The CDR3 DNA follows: TGTGCCAGCAGCTTGCCCGGTTCTAATGAGCAGTTCTTC.

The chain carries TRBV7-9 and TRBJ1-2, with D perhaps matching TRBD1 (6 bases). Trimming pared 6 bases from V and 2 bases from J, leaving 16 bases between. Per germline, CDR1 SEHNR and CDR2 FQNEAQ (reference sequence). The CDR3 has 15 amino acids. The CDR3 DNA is TGTGCCAGCAGATCGGCAGGGGCACGGAACTATGGCTACACCTTC. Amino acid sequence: CASRSAGARNYGYTF.

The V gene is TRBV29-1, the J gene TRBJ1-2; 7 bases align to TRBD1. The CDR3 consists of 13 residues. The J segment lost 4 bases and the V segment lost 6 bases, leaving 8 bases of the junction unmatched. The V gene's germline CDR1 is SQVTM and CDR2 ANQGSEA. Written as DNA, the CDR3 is TGCAGCGTGGACACAGGGGCTGCCTATGGCTACACCTTC. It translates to CSVDTGAAYGYTF.

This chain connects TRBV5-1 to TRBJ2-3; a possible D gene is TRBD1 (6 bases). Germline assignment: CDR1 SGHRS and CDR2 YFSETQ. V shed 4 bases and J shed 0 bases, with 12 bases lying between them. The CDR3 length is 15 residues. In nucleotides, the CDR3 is TGCGCCAGCAGCCTCGGGACACTTAGCACAGATACGCAGTATTTT. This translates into CASSLGTLSTDTQYF. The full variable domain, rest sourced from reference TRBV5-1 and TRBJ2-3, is KAGVTQTPRYLIKTRGQQVTLSCSPISGHRSVSWYQQTPGQGLQFLFEYFSETQRNKGNFPGRFSGRQFSNSRSEMNVSTLELGDSALYLCASSLGTLSTDTQYFGPGTRLTVL.

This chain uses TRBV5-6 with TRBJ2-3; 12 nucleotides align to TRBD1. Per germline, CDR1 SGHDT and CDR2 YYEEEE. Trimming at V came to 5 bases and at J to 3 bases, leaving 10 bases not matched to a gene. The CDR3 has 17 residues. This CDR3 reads CASRYLRDRGLTDTQYF. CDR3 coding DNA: TGTGCCAGCAGATACCTCCGGGACAGGGGGCTGACAGATACGCAGTATTTT.

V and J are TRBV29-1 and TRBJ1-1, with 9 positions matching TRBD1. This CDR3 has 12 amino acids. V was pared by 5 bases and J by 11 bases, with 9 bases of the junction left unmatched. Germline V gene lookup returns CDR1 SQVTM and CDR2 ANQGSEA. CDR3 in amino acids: CSVRWTGVSAFF. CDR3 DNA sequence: TGCAGCGTTCGGTGGACAGGGGTTTCGGCTTTCTTT.

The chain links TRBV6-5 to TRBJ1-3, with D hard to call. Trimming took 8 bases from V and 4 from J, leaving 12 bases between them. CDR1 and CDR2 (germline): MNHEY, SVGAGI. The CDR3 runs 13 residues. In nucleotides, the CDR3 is TGTGCCAGCCGCCTTCAGGAAGGAAACACCATATATTTT. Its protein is CASRLQEGNTIYF.

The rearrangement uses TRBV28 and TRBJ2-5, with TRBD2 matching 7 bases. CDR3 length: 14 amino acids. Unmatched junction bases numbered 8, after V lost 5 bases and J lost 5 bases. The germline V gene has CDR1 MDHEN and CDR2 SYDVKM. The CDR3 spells CASSLLADGETQYF. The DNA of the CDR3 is TGTGCCAGCAGTCTTCTAGCGGATGGGGAGACCCAGTACTTC.

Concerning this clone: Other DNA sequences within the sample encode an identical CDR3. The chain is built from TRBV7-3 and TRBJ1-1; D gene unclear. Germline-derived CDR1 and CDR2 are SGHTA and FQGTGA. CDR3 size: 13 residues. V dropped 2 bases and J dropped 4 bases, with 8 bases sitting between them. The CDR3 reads CASSLYSGTEAFF. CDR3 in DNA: TGTGCCAGCAGCTTATATTCCGGCACTGAAGCTTTCTTT.

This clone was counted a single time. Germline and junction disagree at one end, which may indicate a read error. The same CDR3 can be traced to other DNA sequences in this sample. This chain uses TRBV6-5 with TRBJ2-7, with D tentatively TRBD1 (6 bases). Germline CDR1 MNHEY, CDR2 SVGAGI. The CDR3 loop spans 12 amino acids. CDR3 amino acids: CASSYSGDEQYF. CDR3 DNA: TGCGCCAGCAGTTACTCAGGGGACGAGCAGTACTTC.

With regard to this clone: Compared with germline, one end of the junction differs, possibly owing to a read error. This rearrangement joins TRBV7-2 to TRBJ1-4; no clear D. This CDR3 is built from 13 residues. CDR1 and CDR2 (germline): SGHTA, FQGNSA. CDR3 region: CASSLVQNEELFF. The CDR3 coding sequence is TGTGCCAGCAGCTTAGTGCAGAATGAAGAACTGTTTTTT.

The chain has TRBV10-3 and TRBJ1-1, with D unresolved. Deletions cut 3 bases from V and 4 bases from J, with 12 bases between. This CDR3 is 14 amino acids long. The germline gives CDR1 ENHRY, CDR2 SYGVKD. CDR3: CAISDAGGFTEAFF. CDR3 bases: TGTGCCATCAGTGATGCAGGCGGGTTCACTGAAGCTTTCTTT.

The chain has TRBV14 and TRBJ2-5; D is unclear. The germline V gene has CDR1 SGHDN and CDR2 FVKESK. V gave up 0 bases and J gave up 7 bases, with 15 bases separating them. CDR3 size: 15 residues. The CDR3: CASSQDNRNLVTQYF. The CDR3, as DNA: TGTGCCAGCAGCCAAGATAACAGAAACCTGGTGACCCAGTACTTC.

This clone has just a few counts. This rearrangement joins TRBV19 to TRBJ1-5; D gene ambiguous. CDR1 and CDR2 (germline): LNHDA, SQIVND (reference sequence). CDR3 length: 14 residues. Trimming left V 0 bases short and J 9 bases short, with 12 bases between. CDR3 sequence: CASSIDPISPPQHF. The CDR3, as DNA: TGTGCCAGTAGTATAGATCCTATCTCTCCGCCCCAGCATTTT.

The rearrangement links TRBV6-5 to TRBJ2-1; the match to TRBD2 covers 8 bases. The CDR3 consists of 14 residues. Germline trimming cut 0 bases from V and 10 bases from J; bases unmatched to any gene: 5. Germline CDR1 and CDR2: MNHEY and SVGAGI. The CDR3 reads CASSYSSGGFEQFF. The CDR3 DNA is TGTGCCAGCAGTTACTCCAGCGGGGGTTTCGAGCAGTTCTTC.

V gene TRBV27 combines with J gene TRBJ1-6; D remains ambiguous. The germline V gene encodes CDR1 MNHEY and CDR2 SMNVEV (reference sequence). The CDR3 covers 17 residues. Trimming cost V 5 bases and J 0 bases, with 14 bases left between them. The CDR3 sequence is CASSPTPRSSYNSPLHF. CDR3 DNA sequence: TGTGCCAGCAGTCCAACTCCACGGAGCTCCTATAATTCACCCCTCCACTTT.

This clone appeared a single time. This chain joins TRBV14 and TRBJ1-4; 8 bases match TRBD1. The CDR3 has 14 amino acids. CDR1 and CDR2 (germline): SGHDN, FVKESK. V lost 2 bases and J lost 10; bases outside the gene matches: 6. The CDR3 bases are TGTGCCAGCAGCCAACAGGGGGCCGGGGTAAAACTGTTTTTT. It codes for CASSQQGAGVKLFF.

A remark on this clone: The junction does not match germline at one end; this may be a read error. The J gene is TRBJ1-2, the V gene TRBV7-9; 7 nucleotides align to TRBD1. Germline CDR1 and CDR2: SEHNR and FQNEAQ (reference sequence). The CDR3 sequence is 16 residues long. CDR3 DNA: TGTTCCAGCAGCTTCGACAGGGAGGTGTTTAACTATGGCTACACCTTC. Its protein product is CSSSFDREVFNYGYTF.

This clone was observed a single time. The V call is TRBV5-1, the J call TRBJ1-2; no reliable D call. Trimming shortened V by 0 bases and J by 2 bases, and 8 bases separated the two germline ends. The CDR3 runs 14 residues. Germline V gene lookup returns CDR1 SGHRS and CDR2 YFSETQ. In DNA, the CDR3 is TGCGCCAGCAGCTTGGAAGGGAGGAACTATGGCTACACCTTC. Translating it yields CASSLEGRNYGYTF. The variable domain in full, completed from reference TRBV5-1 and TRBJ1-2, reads KAGVTQTPRYLIKTRGQQVTLSCSPISGHRSVSWYQQTPGQGLQFLFEYFSETQRNKGNFPGRFSGRQFSNSRSEMNVSTLELGDSALYLCASSLEGRNYGYTFGSGTRLTVV.

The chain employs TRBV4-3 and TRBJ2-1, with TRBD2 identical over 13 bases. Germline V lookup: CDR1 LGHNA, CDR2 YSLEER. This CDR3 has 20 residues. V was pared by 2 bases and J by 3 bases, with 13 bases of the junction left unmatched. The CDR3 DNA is TGCGCCAGCAGCCAACCGGATGGACTAGCGGGGGTGGAAGGCTACAATGAGCAGTTCTTC. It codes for CASSQPDGLAGVEGYNEQFF.